Below are 29 T cell receptor beta chains sequenced from a single sample in a study of technical replicates of blood from several donors. The table came from immunoSEQ multiplex PCR; TCRdb's copy has only in-frame clones and leaves some out. This repertoire shows fewer than 20,000 clones, about four fifths found once; its top ten account for 9.5% to 13%. The material sequenced was PBMCs. The origin of the receptors is a human donor in good health. Some clones in this sample may be carry-over from other donors' samples.

This chain uses TRBV7-2 with TRBJ2-5, with a possible D match to TRBD1 (6 bases). Germline CDR1 and CDR2: SGHTA and FQGNSA. This CDR3 has 15 amino acids. With 6 bases removed from V and 9 bases from J, the gap between germline ends came to 23 bases. CDR3 DNA sequence: TGTGCCAGCAGACCTACAGGGACCCGATTAGGGGCCCAGTACTTC. Translated: CASRPTGTRLGAQYF.

This clone was counted only a few times. The chain combines TRBV7-9 with TRBJ1-1; 9 bases agree with TRBD1. The CDR3 is 14 residues long. CDR1 and CDR2 from the germline V gene are SEHNR and FQNEAQ (reference sequence). The trim removed 4 bases at V and 2 bases at J, leaving 2 bases unmatched. The CDR3 spells CASSSTGGNTEAFF. For the CDR3, the DNA is TGTGCCAGCAGCTCCACAGGGGGCAACACTGAAGCTTTCTTT.

This sequence joins TRBV7-6 and TRBJ2-2; 9 bases align to TRBD2. V shed 2 bases and J 0 bases; nucleotides not matched to a gene: 4. The germline V gene encodes CDR1 SGHVS and CDR2 FNYEAQ. This CDR3 spans 17 amino acids. CDR3 region: CASSLRPSGTNTGELFF. The CDR3 coding sequence is TGTGCCAGCAGCTTACGCCCTAGCGGGACGAACACCGGGGAGCTGTTTTTT.

The V call is TRBV7-9, the J call TRBJ2-7; 7 positions match TRBD2. The CDR3 sequence is 17 residues long. The V segment lost 4 bases and the J segment 5 bases; nucleotides outside the gene matches: 17. CDR1 SEHNR and CDR2 FQNEAQ come from the germline V gene (reference sequence). This CDR3 reads CASSSGSIGGSHDEQYF. The DNA for the CDR3 is TGTGCCAGCAGCTCAGGGAGTATTGGCGGGAGCCACGACGAGCAGTACTTC.

The chain carries TRBV29-1 and TRBJ2-5; 8 bases agree with TRBD1. Germline CDR1 and CDR2: SQVTM and ANQGSEA. This CDR3 has 15 amino acids. J was trimmed by 1 base and V by 5 bases; bases with no gene match: 9. In nucleotides, the CDR3 is TGCAGCGTTAACGGACAGGGCAACCCCCAAGAGACCCAGTACTTC. It specifies CSVNGQGNPQETQYF.

This sequence joins TRBV6-1 and TRBJ2-1; 9 nucleotides match TRBD1. This CDR3 region has 15 residues. V lost 2 bases, J lost 8 bases, and 7 bases stayed unmatched. The germline CDR1 and CDR2 sequences are MNHNS and SASEGT. CDR3 sequence (DNA): TGTGCCAGCAGTGAACCGGGACAGGGTTTTCATGAGCAGTTCTTC. Amino acids: CASSEPGQGFHEQFF.

CDR3 nucleotides: TGCAGCGTTGAAAGGACAGGGTACGGCTACACCTTC. Its protein is CSVERTGYGYTF. The chain is built from TRBV29-1 and TRBJ1-2, with TRBD1 matching over 8 bases. The CDR3 length is 12 residues. From germline, CDR1 is SQVTM and CDR2 ANQGSEA. V shed 2 bases, J shed 8 bases, and the junction held 4 bases outside the gene matches.

This chain connects TRBV6-1 to TRBJ2-5; TRBD2 matches 12 bases. Germline loops: CDR1 MNHNS, CDR2 SASEGT. V lost 2 bases, J lost 4 bases, and 2 bases stayed unmatched. The CDR3 is 15 amino acids. This CDR3 is CASSELAGGPETQYF. The CDR3 DNA follows: TGTGCCAGCAGTGAACTAGCGGGAGGGCCAGAGACCCAGTACTTC.

The CDR3 DNA reads TGTGCCAGCAGCCCCGGACAGAGCACAGATACGCAGTATTTT. Encoded protein: CASSPGQSTDTQYF. V is TRBV7-7 and J is TRBJ2-3; possible D gene TRBD1, 6 bases. Trimming took 5 bases from V and 0 from J, leaving 9 bases between them. The CDR3 extends over 14 amino acids. Germline V gene sequence: CDR1 SSHAT, CDR2 FNYEAQ (reference sequence).

The sample holds a few counts of this clone. This rearrangement joins TRBV6-1 to TRBJ1-2, with 8 bases lining up with TRBD1. The CDR3 runs 15 residues. The junction had 14 bases not matched to a gene; V was cut back by 6 bases and J by 8 bases. The V gene's germline CDR1 is MNHNS and CDR2 SASEGT. CDR3 sequence: CASRDYDRGPLGYTF. The CDR3 DNA sequence: TGTGCCAGCAGGGACTACGACAGGGGCCCTTTAGGCTACACCTTC.

The gene calls are TRBV6-5 and TRBJ2-7, with a tentative D call TRBD2 (5 bases). The CDR3 consists of 14 residues. Trimming left V 8 bases short and J 0 bases short, with 14 bases between. Looked up from germline, CDR1 is MNHEY and CDR2 is SVGAGI. CDR3 in amino acids: CASRTDSSSYEQYF. For the CDR3, the DNA is TGTGCCAGCCGGACGGACTCCAGCTCCTACGAGCAGTACTTC.

The rearrangement uses TRBV5-1 and TRBJ2-2; 9 nucleotides align to TRBD1. V gave up 4 bases and J gave up 2 bases; unmatched junction bases: 6. Per the germline V gene, CDR1 is SGHRS and CDR2 is YFSETQ. The CDR3 consists of 16 residues. The CDR3 DNA sequence: TGCGCCAGCAGCCGATACAGGGGGCTTAACACCGGGGAGCTGTTTTTT. Encoded protein: CASSRYRGLNTGELFF.

The chain uses TRBV6-5 and TRBJ1-3; D not certain. Germline values: CDR1 MNHEY, CDR2 SVGAGI. The CDR3 has 16 residues. V was cut by 0 bases and J by 1 base, with 10 bases left in between. CDR3 sequence (DNA): TGTGCCAGCAGTTACTCGATATCAGGATCTGGAAACACCATATATTTT. It yields the protein CASSYSISGSGNTIYF.

This clone is a singleton in its sample. The chain is built from TRBV7-9 and TRBJ2-1, with D hard to call. V was trimmed by 5 bases and J by 9 bases, leaving 14 bases between them. The CDR3 has 13 residues. The germline CDR1 and CDR2 sequences are SEHNR and FQNEAQ (reference sequence). CDR3 DNA sequence: TGTGCCAGCAGCGCTAACACGGCAGGTGAGCAGTTCTTC. This encodes CASSANTAGEQFF. The full variable domain, in which reference TRBV7-9 and TRBJ2-1 provide the parts outside the CDR3, is DTGVSQNPRHKITKRGQNVTFRCDPISEHNRLYWYRQTLGQGPEFLTYFQNEAQLEKSRLLSDRFSAERPKGSFSTLEIQRTEQGDSAMYLCASSANTAGEQFFGPGTRLTVL.

The rearrangement joins TRBV7-9 to TRBJ2-3; the match to TRBD2 covers 8 bases. The CDR3 extends over 18 amino acids. V trimming: 3 bases; J trimming: 5 bases; junction bases outside the gene matches: 16. The germline gives CDR1 SEHNR, CDR2 FQNEAQ (reference sequence). CDR3: CASSFSPSGLPGGDTQYF. CDR3 sequence (DNA): TGTGCCAGCAGCTTCTCCCCTAGCGGGCTGCCTGGGGGAGATACGCAGTATTTT.

The table lists this clone with a count of one. The chain links TRBV28 to TRBJ1-6; 7 nucleotides agree with TRBD1. Germline V gene data show CDR1 as MDHEN and CDR2 as SYDVKM. With 6 bases clipped from V and 7 bases from J, the junction kept 12 bases outside the gene matches. This CDR3 spans 16 amino acids. The CDR3 loop is CASSLDRAWLNSPLHF. DNA of the CDR3: TGTGCCAGCAGCCTTGACAGGGCATGGTTGAATTCACCCCTCCACTTT.

This chain uses TRBV4-3 with TRBJ1-1; D gene uncertain. Germline V gene lookup returns CDR1 LGHNA and CDR2 YSLEER. CDR3 length: 14 amino acids. V was pared by 0 bases and J by 3 bases, with 8 bases between. In DNA, the CDR3 is TGCGCCAGCAGCCAAGATGAGGGATACACTGAAGCTTTCTTT. It yields the protein CASSQDEGYTEAFF.

The genes are TRBV7-2 and TRBJ1-2; 11 bases are shared with TRBD1. Losses at the gene ends were 4 bases for V and 8 bases for J; bases not matched to a gene: 6. Germline V lookup: CDR1 SGHTA, CDR2 FQGNSA. This CDR3 comprises 14 residues. This CDR3 reads CASSSGQGARGYTF. For the CDR3, the DNA is TGTGCCAGCAGCTCTGGACAGGGGGCTAGAGGCTACACCTTC.

V and J are TRBV10-3 and TRBJ1-1; D is perhaps TRBD1 (5 bases). V was trimmed by 2 bases and J by 1 base, leaving 8 bases between them. The CDR3 spans 14 residues. Germline CDR1 ENHRY, CDR2 SYGVKD. For the CDR3, the DNA is TGTGCCATCAGTGAGCGGGGGAGGAACACTGAAGCTTTCTTT. It specifies CAISERGRNTEAFF.

The chain joins TRBV19 to TRBJ2-7; 8 bases align to TRBD1. The CDR3 consists of 13 residues. The V segment lost 2 bases and the J segment 7 bases; nucleotides outside the gene matches: 4. Germline V gene lookup returns CDR1 LNHDA and CDR2 SQIVND (reference sequence). The CDR3 sequence: CASSIQQGGEQYF. CDR3 in DNA: TGTGCCAGTAGTATACAACAGGGGGGTGAGCAGTACTTC.

The chain recombines TRBV6-6 with TRBJ1-5, with a possible D match to TRBD1 (5 bases). The CDR3 length is 14 residues. From germline, CDR1 is MNHNY and CDR2 SVGAGI (reference sequence). V lost 5 bases, J lost 0 bases, and 8 bases lay in between. CDR3 DNA: TGTGCCAGCAGTCACAGGTCTAGCAATCAGCCCCAGCATTTT. Residues: CASSHRSSNQPQHF.

This sequence joins TRBV11-2 and TRBJ2-7, with TRBD1 matching 7 bases. The CDR3 spans 17 residues. V shed 1 base and J 0 bases; nucleotides not matched to a gene: 9. The germline V gene has CDR1 SGHAT and CDR2 FQNNGV. In DNA, the CDR3 is TGTGCCAGCAGCTTAGTCTCCGGGACAGCGAGCTCCTACGAGCAGTACTTC. Translating it yields CASSLVSGTASSYEQYF.

This chain connects TRBV9 to TRBJ2-7; 12 bases map to TRBD2. Germline CDR1 is SGDLS and CDR2 is YYNGEE. Trimming took 3 bases from V and 6 from J; bases not matched to a gene: 1. The CDR3 extends over 13 amino acids. The CDR3 DNA sequence: TGTGCCAGCAGCGGGACTAGCGGGATCGAGCAGTACTTC. It yields the protein CASSGTSGIEQYF.

The gene calls are TRBV5-1 and TRBJ2-7, with a weak D call TRBD1 (6 bases). The germline V and J ends were trimmed by 4 bases and 3 bases, with 17 bases remaining between them. The germline V gene encodes CDR1 SGHRS and CDR2 YFSETQ. CDR3 size: 15 residues. The CDR3 sequence is CASSISPGQNYEQYF. CDR3 sequence (DNA): TGCGCCAGCAGCATATCCCCGGGACAAAACTACGAGCAGTACTTC. The variable domain in full, completed from reference TRBV5-1 and TRBJ2-7, reads KAGVTQTPRYLIKTRGQQVTLSCSPISGHRSVSWYQQTPGQGLQFLFEYFSETQRNKGNFPGRFSGRQFSNSRSEMNVSTLELGDSALYLCASSISPGQNYEQYFGPGTRLTVT.

The V call is TRBV18, the J call TRBJ1-1; 8 bases line up with TRBD1. The CDR3 extends over 15 amino acids. V shed 0 bases, J shed 1 base, and the junction held 1 base outside the gene matches. Germline V gives CDR1 KGHSH, CDR2 LQKENI. Here the CDR3 reads CASSPPGTGNTEAFF. The CDR3 nucleotides are TGTGCCAGCTCACCACCTGGGACAGGGAACACTGAAGCTTTCTTT.

The V and J genes are TRBV5-1 and TRBJ2-2; the match to TRBD2 covers 10 bases. V gave up 3 bases and J gave up 0 bases; unmatched junction bases: 8. This CDR3 spans 18 amino acids. CDR1 and CDR2 from the germline V gene are SGHRS and YFSETQ. CDR3 nucleotide sequence: TGCGCCAGCAGCTCTGGCCTAACTAGCGGGACGAACACCGGGGAGCTGTTTTTT. Translating it yields CASSSGLTSGTNTGELFF.

The chain employs TRBV5-5 and TRBJ2-7; TRBD1 aligns across 8 bases. The V segment lost 4 bases and the J segment 3 bases; nucleotides outside the gene matches: 3. This CDR3 comprises 13 residues. Per the germline V gene, CDR1 is SGHKS and CDR2 is YYEKEE (reference sequence). Here the CDR3 DNA reads TGTGCCAGCAGCGCGACAGGGGACTACGAGCAGTACTTC. Encoded protein: CASSATGDYEQYF. The whole variable domain, filled in from reference TRBV5-5 and TRBJ2-7, reads DAGVTQSPTHLIKTRGQQVTLRCSPISGHKSVSWYQQVLGQGPQFIFQYYEKEERGRGNFPDRFSARQFPNYSSELNVNALLLGDSALYLCASSATGDYEQYFGPGTRLTVT.

The J gene is TRBJ2-5, the V gene TRBV5-8; a weak D match, TRBD2 (5 bases). Trimming pared 3 bases from V and 2 bases from J, leaving 14 bases between. Germline V gives CDR1 SGHTS, CDR2 YDEGEE. This CDR3 is built from 15 residues. The CDR3 DNA reads as TGTGCCAGCAGCTCGGGAATGGATCCGCAAGAGACCCAGTACTTC. Amino acid sequence: CASSSGMDPQETQYF.

The J gene is TRBJ2-5, the V gene TRBV27; TRBD1 aligns across 8 bases. V lost 8 bases, J lost 5 bases, and 7 bases stayed unmatched. Germline assignment: CDR1 MNHEY and CDR2 SMNVEV (reference sequence). This CDR3 is built from 13 residues. For the CDR3, the DNA is TGTGCCAGCCGATATACAGGGGGGGAGACCCAGTACTTC. Residues: CASRYTGGETQYF.